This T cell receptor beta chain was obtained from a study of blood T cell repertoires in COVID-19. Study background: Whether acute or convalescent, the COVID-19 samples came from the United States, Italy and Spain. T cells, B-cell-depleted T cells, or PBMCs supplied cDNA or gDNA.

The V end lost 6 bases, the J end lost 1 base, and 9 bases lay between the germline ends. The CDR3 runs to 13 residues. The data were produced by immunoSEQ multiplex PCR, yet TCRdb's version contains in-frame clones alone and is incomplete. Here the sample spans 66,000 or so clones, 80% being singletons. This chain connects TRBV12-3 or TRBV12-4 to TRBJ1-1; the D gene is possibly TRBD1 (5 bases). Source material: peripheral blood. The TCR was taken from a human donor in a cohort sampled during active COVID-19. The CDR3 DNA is TGTGCCAGCAGACTTCAGGGGAACACTGAAGCTTTCTTT. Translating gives CASRLQGNTEAFF.